This passage covers 18 T cell receptor beta chains from one sample sequenced in a study of radiotherapy plus CTLA-4 blockade in lung cancer. Method: immunoSEQ multiplex PCR; TCRdb's copy keeps in-frame clones and lacks some. The profile covers around 29,000 clones, with roughly four fifths appearing a single time and around 23% taken by the ten largest. Sequences were derived from peripheral blood, sampled from a patient treated with radiotherapy plus ipilimumab. Receptor source: a human donor with non-small cell lung cancer that progressed on radiotherapy plus ipilimumab.

Here the CDR3 DNA reads TGCGCCAGCAGCTTGGCCCGGACAGGGGGCGTCGAGCAGTACTTC. Residues: CASSLARTGGVEQYF. The J gene is TRBJ2-7, the V gene TRBV5-1; TRBD1 matches 11 bases. V lost 0 bases and J lost 6; bases outside the gene matches: 5. The CDR3 is 15 amino acids. CDR1 SGHRS and CDR2 YFSETQ come from the germline V gene.

This sequence joins TRBV5-4 and TRBJ2-2, with 9 bases identical to TRBD2. Germline assignment: CDR1 SGHNT and CDR2 YYREEE (reference sequence). Losses at the gene ends were 4 bases for V and 6 bases for J; bases not matched to a gene: 10. The CDR3 sequence is 16 residues long. CDR3: CASSPIAGVGAGELFF. CDR3 DNA: TGTGCCAGCAGCCCCATAGCGGGGGTTGGGGCCGGGGAGCTGTTTTTT.

V usage is TRBV5-6 and J usage is TRBJ1-2, with no clear D. In germline, CDR1 is SGHDT, CDR2 YYEEEE. Between the trimmed V and J ends, which lost 5 bases and 6 bases, there was a span of 8 bases. This CDR3 comprises 11 residues. The CDR3 region is CASRRGDGYTF. CDR3 DNA sequence: TGTGCCAGCAGACGGGGAGATGGCTACACCTTC.

The chain has TRBV11-2 and TRBJ2-1; 7 nucleotides line up with TRBD1. In germline, CDR1 is SGHAT, CDR2 FQNNGV. There are 16 residues in the CDR3. V dropped 5 bases and J dropped 3; count of bases not matched to a gene: 10. CDR3 DNA sequence: TGTGCCAGCAGCCCCAGGGGGTTACGGATCTACAATGAGCAGTTCTTC. It translates to CASSPRGLRIYNEQFF. The complete variable domain, with remaining parts taken from reference TRBV11-2 and TRBJ2-1, reads EAGVAQSPRYKIIEKRQSVAFWCNPISGHATLYWYQQILGQGPKLLIQFQNNGVVDDSQLPKDRFSAERLKGVDSTLKIQPAKLEDSAVYLCASSPRGLRIYNEQFFGPGTRLTVL.

J is TRBJ1-4 and V is TRBV5-5, with 8 bases aligning to TRBD1. CDR1 is SGHKS and CDR2 is YYEKEE in the germline V gene (reference sequence). The CDR3 consists of 14 residues. V lost 4 bases to trimming and J lost 8 bases; unmatched junction nucleotides: 7. CDR3 protein: CASSIGTGGEKLFF. The CDR3 DNA sequence: TGTGCCAGCAGCATTGGGACAGGAGGAGAAAAACTGTTTTTT.

This chain connects TRBV19 to TRBJ1-2; 8 bases map to TRBD1. Germline trimming cut 3 bases from V and 0 bases from J; bases unmatched to any gene: 9. Per the germline V gene, CDR1 is LNHDA and CDR2 is SQIVND (reference sequence). CDR3 length: 17 amino acids. DNA of the CDR3: TGTGCCAGTAGTATTGTATGGGGACAGGATTCTAACTATGGCTACACCTTC. It specifies CASSIVWGQDSNYGYTF.

The J gene is TRBJ2-7, the V gene TRBV27; TRBD2 might be the D (6 bases). This CDR3 is 15 amino acids long. Trimming removed 3 bases at V and 1 base at J, with 13 bases between. The germline V gene has CDR1 MNHEY and CDR2 SMNVEV (reference sequence). The DNA of the CDR3 is TGTGCCAGCAGTTTTGCCGCGGGGAGGTCCTACGAGCAGTACTTC. Amino acids: CASSFAAGRSYEQYF.

The chain is built from TRBV4-1 and TRBJ1-5, with TRBD1 as a possible D gene (5 bases). V lost 4 bases, J lost 3 bases, and 13 bases lay in between. The CDR3 contains 15 residues. Germline V gives CDR1 MGHRA, CDR2 YSYEKL. The CDR3 DNA reads TGCGCCAGCAGCCCGTATCAGGACACCAATCAGCCCCAGCATTTT. The encoded protein is CASSPYQDTNQPQHF.

V is TRBV1 and J is TRBJ1-6; TRBD1 reflects the table's D call only, with no check against the DNA. TRBV1 is listed as a pseudogene. The CDR3 extends over 13 amino acids. The CDR3 coding sequence is TGCACCAGCACTCCAGGGGGTATCTCACCCCTCCACTTT. Translation gives CTSTPGGISPLHF.

V usage is TRBV7-8 and J usage is TRBJ1-5; 9 bases align to TRBD1. Losses at the gene ends were 4 bases for V and 0 bases for J; bases not matched to a gene: 13. The CDR3 loop spans 19 amino acids. Germline CDR1 and CDR2: SGHVS and FQNEAQ. Here the CDR3 reads CASSSPPGQGLYSNQPQHF. DNA for the CDR3: TGTGCCAGCAGCTCTCCCCCGGGACAGGGCCTCTATAGCAATCAGCCCCAGCATTTT.

The chain is built from TRBV29-1 and TRBJ1-1; D may be TRBD1 (6 bases). Germline V gene data show CDR1 as SQVTM and CDR2 as ANQGSEA. There are 13 residues in the CDR3. V was shortened by 7 bases and J by 5 bases, with 17 bases between the two germline ends. DNA of the CDR3: TGCAGCGCCGAGATACAGGGAGGGACTGAAGCTTTCTTT. Amino acids: CSAEIQGGTEAFF.

CDR3 in amino acids: CASGGTGYYGYTF. The CDR3 region has the DNA TGTGCCAGCGGGGGGACAGGGTATTATGGCTACACCTTC. This chain connects TRBV28 to TRBJ1-2; TRBD1 matches at 9 bases. Germline CDR1 reads MDHEN; CDR2 reads SYDVKM. J lost 5 bases, V lost 8 bases, and 6 bases had no gene match. This CDR3 is 13 amino acids long.

The genes are TRBV20-1 and TRBJ2-7, with TRBD2 as a possible D gene (5 bases). V lost 6 bases and J 3 bases, leaving 6 bases between the germline ends. The length of the CDR3 is 10 residues. Germline CDR1 reads DFQATT; CDR2 reads SNEGSKA (reference sequence). CDR3 DNA sequence: TGCAGTGCCGCGGGCTACGAGCAGTACTTC. It specifies CSAAGYEQYF.

The J gene is TRBJ1-2, the V gene TRBV5-1, with a possible D match to TRBD1 (5 bases). This CDR3 comprises 13 residues. Germline CDR1 and CDR2: SGHRS and YFSETQ. V lost 5 bases and J 5 bases, leaving 13 bases between the germline ends. In DNA, the CDR3 is TGCGCCAGCAGTTCCGGGGGAGAGTATGGCTACACCTTC. Translation: CASSSGGEYGYTF.

The chain couples TRBV5-1 to TRBJ2-7; maybe TRBD1 (6 bases). The CDR3 runs to 14 residues. Germline V gene lookup returns CDR1 SGHRS and CDR2 YFSETQ. V shed 0 bases and J shed 2 bases, with 9 bases lying between them. The CDR3 loop is CASSLGQATYEQYF. DNA for the CDR3: TGCGCCAGCAGCTTGGGACAGGCTACCTACGAGCAGTACTTC.

The gene calls are TRBV9 and TRBJ1-2; D gene uncertain. Germline CDR1 reads SGDLS; CDR2 reads YYNGEE. The CDR3 has 13 amino acids. V lost 3 bases and J 3 bases, leaving 9 bases between the germline ends. Here the CDR3 reads CASSAHPDYGYTF. The CDR3, as DNA: TGTGCCAGCAGCGCCCACCCGGACTATGGCTACACCTTC.

This chain connects TRBV7-8 to TRBJ2-7, with D perhaps matching TRBD2 (5 bases). Per the germline V gene, CDR1 is SGHVS and CDR2 is FQNEAQ. V gave up 0 bases and J gave up 0 bases, with 12 bases separating them. This CDR3 is built from 16 residues. This CDR3 is CASSLALRGSSYEQYF. The CDR3 DNA reads as TGTGCCAGCAGCTTAGCCCTCCGGGGTAGCTCCTACGAGCAGTACTTC.

V is TRBV7-8 and J is TRBJ2-7; D is perhaps TRBD1 (7 bases). Germline CDR1 SGHVS, CDR2 FQNEAQ. The CDR3 loop spans 15 amino acids. The germline V and J ends were trimmed by 0 bases and 3 bases, with 12 bases remaining between them. In DNA, the CDR3 is TGTGCCAGCAGCTTAGCGCAGGGGGGAGTCTACGAGCAGTACTTC. It yields the protein CASSLAQGGVYEQYF.